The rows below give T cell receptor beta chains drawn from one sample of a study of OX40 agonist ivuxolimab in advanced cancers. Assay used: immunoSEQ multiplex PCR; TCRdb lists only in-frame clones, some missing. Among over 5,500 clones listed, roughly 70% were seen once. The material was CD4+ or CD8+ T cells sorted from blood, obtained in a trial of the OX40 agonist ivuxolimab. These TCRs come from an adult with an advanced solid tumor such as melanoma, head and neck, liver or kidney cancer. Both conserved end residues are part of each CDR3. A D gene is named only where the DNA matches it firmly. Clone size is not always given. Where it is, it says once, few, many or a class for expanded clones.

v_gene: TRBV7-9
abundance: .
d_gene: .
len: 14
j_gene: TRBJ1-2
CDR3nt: TGTGCCAGCAGCGCCCCGGCCCTATTCTATGGCTACACCTTC
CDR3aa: CASSAPALFYGYTF

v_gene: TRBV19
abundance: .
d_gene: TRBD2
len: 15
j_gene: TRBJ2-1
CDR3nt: TGTGCCAGTAGCGTAGGGACTAGCGGTTACAATGAGCAGTTCTTC
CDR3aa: CASSVGTSGYNEQFF

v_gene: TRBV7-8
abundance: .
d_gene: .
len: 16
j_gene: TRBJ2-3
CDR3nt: TGTGCCAGCAGCTTAGAGGGTAGTAGGGGAACAGATACGCAGTATTTT
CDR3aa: CASSLEGSRGTDTQYF

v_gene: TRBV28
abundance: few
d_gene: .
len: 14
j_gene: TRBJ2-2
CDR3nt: TGTGCCAGCACCTTCGTGGGTCTCACCGGGGAGCTGTTTTTT
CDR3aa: CASTFVGLTGELFF

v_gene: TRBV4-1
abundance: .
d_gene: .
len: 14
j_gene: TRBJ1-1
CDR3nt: TGCGCCAGCAGCCGAACAGGAGCCAACACTGAAGCTTTCTTT
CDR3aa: CASSRTGANTEAFF

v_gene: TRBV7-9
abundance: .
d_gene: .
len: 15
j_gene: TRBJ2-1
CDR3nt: TGTGCCAGCAGCTTAGTTAGCGGCGCCTACAATGAGCAGTTCTTC
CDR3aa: CASSLVSGAYNEQFF

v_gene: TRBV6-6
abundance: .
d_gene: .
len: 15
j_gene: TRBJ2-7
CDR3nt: TGTGCCAGCAGTTACTCGATTGCTAGCGAGGACGAGCAGTACTTC
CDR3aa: CASSYSIASEDEQYF

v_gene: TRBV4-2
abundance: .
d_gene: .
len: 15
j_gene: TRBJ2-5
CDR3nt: TGTGCCAGCAGCCAATTTGTGGGAGGCCAAGAGACCCAGTACTTC
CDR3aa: CASSQFVGGQETQYF

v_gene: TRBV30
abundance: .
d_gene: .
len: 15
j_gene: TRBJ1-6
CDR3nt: TGTGCCTGGAGTGCCCCAAGCTCCTATAATTCACCCCTCCACTTT
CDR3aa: CAWSAPSSYNSPLHF

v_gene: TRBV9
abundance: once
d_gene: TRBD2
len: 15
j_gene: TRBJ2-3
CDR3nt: TGTGCCAGCAGCGAGACTAGCGGTAGCACAGATACGCAGTATTTT
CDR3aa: CASSETSGSTDTQYF